This TCR beta chain was sequenced during a study of blood T cell repertoires in COVID-19. About the study: The origin of the acute and convalescent COVID-19 samples was the United States, Italy and Spain.

V was clipped by 11 bases and J by 5 bases, with 18 bases between them. The length of the CDR3 is 14 residues. In germline, CDR1 is MNHEY, CDR2 SVGAGI. Per the study methods: Amplifying reference gene primers gave estimates of nucleated cell counts. The repertoire was sequenced with immunoSEQ multiplex PCR; TCRdb's copy has only in-frame clones and lacks some. The V and J calls and clone size are taken from that table; D and trimming were inferred from the DNA. The top ten clones hold 5% to 8% of a sample with 93,000 or so clones, less than 90% of them seen once. V and J are TRBV6-5 and TRBJ2-2; TRBD2 might be the D (7 bases). What was sequenced was peripheral blood. This receptor was taken from a human donor in a cohort sampled during active COVID-19. Written as DNA, the CDR3 is TGTGCCCTAGGGGGGGAAGGTAGGACCGGGGAGCTGTTTTTT. Translating gives CALGGEGRTGELFF.